This record concerns one T cell receptor (beta chain) sequence. The sample holds many counts of this clone. Its antigen specificity is not known. No base qualities exist here, and no much larger clone lies one base off it. Measured from the cysteine to the phenylalanine, the CDR3 is 16 residues long. Only CDR3 DNA is held: 48 bases, read in frame from base 1. The germline V gene sets CDR1 to SGHVS and CDR2 to FQNEAQ. V has 3 bases trimmed and J has 0 bases trimmed; junction bases matching no gene number 6. This record comes from a study of T cell responses to AZD1222 COVID-19 vaccine (dated by TCRdb to 2020 to 2023). About the full investigation: AZD1222 recipients with second doses at about 4 weeks or about 12 weeks were pooled, because spike-specific TCR depth and breadth did not differ between schedules. TCR sequencing was performed for approximately 240 trial participants, of whom about 200 were given two doses of AZD1222 and some 26 were given two doses of MenACWY control vaccine. Enrollment into the trials was organized by age into subgroups of 18-55, 56-69 and 70-plus years, and those subgroups contained about 160, 30 and 59 TCR-sequenced participants, respectively. The investigation overall reported the following: The vaccine-associated CD4 TCRs covered the entire spike protein, and the dominant responses fell in regions 160-218 and 743-854. Participants were mostly white British, with more females than males. The authors suggested clonal diversity may have been underestimated. Because no day 14 peak-response samples were available, the repertoires could be characterized only after the peak T cell response. A significant rise in spike-specific TCR breadth and depth was observed after two AZD1222 doses relative to day 0 and relative to MenACWY recipients. Nearly half of unique spike-specific TCRs reportedly recognized epitopes outside regions mutated in the B.1.351 and B.1.1.7 variants. Conclusions about previously exposed vaccinees are limited because only six or seven AZD1222 recipients were SARS-CoV-2 seropositive at baseline. The 56-69-year group was small, and its depth increase did not reach significance, likely because of low power.

This specimen's time point label, interpreted: baseline before first vaccination. Vaccinee samples were obtained from the UK trials COV001 and COV002, which included a single-blind randomized controlled phase 2/3 trial of AZD1222 (ChAdOx1 nCoV-19) in healthy adults. Trial participant PBMC samples were collected at day 0 and day 28 after the second dose for TCRbeta chain sequencing. The CDR3 regions of human TCRbeta chains were subjected to immunosequencing. The paper's data handling went like this. TCRs in the repertoires were compared against a reference library of SARS-CoV-2-specific TCRs that had been generated with the MIRA antigen-specificity platform. Breadth was defined as the fraction of unique TCRs that were SARS-CoV-2-associated, and depth was defined as the fraction of total T cells that were SARS-CoV-2-associated. Using the MIRA data, every spike-specific TCR was mapped to the spike region that the TCR reacted to and assigned to either a CD4 or a CD8 class. Log10-transformed breadth and depth values were compared by one-way ANOVA with Sidak's multiple comparisons tests. Entries here come from immuneACCESS through TCRdb and include only in-frame sequences with V and J called. Some clones fail to appear in such tables; in the studies checked, an unresolved V gene covers under half of the shortfall, and the cause of the remainder is unknown. V and J calls plus clone size are reproduced from that table; the DNA served to infer D and trimming. The sample table lists around 80,000 clones, 70% to 90% of them with a count of one. Of the sample, 11% is held by the ten largest clones.

The input for sequencing was peripheral blood, taken on day 0 of AZD1222 vaccination. The sequence joins TRBV7-8 to TRBJ2-7; 9 bases in the middle match TRBD2. This sequence originates from an adult in good health. The nucleotide sequence is TGTGCCAGCAGCTTTTATAGCGGGAGCAGCTCCTACGAGCAGTACTTC. Its protein product is CASSFYSGSSSYEQYF.